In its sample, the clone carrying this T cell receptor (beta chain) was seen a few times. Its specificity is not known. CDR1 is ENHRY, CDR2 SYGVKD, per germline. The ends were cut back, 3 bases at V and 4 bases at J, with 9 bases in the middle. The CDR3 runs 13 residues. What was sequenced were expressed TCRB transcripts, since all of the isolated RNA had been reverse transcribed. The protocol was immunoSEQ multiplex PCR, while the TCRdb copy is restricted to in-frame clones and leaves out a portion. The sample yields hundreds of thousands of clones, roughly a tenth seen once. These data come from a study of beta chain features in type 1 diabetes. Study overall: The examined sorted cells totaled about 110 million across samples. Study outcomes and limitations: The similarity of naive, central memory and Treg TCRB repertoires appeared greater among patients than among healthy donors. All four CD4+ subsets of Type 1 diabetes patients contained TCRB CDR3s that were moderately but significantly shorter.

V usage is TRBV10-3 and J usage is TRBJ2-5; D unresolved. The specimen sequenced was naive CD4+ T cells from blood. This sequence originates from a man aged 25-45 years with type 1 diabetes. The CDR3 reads CAISERQAETQYF. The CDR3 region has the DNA TGTGCCATCAGTGAACGCCAAGCAGAGACCCAGTACTTC.